Here is one TCR beta chain with its context. This sample stems from a study of blood T cell repertoires in COVID-19. Study as a whole: There were acute and convalescent COVID-19 samples, and they came from the United States, Italy and Spain. The cDNA or gDNA used as material had been derived from T cells, B-cell-depleted T cells, or PBMCs.

Per the original data handling: Counts of nucleated cells, estimated from reference gene primer amplification, were obtained. Only in-frame clones appear in the TCRdb table, and some are missing; sequencing was by immunoSEQ multiplex PCR. The V and J calls and the clone size are those of that table, but D and trimming were determined from the DNA. The sample holds more than 65,000 clones; 79% are singletons and the top ten take 47%. CDR1 KGHSH and CDR2 LQKENI come from the germline V gene. The length of the CDR3 is 13 residues. The V end lost 1 base, the J end lost 3 bases, and 7 bases lay between the germline ends.

The sample comprised peripheral blood. The rearrangement links TRBV18 to TRBJ2-7, with D possibly being TRBD1 (5 bases). This TCR derives from a human donor in a cohort sampled during active COVID-19. The CDR3 region has the DNA TGTGCCAGCTCACCACGGGGCGGCTACGAGCAGTACTTC. Its protein product is CASSPRGGYEQYF. Drawing the rest from reference TRBV18 and TRBJ2-7, the complete variable domain is NAGVMQNPRHLVRRRGQEARLRCSPMKGHSHVYWYRQLPEEGLKFMVYLQKENIIDESGMPKERFSAEFPKEGPSILRIQQVVRGDSAAYFCASSPRGGYEQYFGPGTRLTVT.